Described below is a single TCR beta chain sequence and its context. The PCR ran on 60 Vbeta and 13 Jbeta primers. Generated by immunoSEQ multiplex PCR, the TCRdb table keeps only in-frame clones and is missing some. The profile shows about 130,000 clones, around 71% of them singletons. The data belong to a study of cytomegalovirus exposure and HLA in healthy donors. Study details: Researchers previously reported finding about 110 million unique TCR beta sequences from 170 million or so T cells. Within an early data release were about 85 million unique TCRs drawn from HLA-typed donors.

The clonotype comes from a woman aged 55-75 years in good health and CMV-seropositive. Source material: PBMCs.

The CDR3 DNA sequence: TGCGCCAGCAGCTTGACGACAGAAGCGAACACCGGGGAGCTGTTTTTT. Translated, it gives CASSLTTEANTGELFF. V gene TRBV5-1 combines with J gene TRBJ2-2; possible D gene TRBD1, 5 bases. The CDR3 has 16 amino acids. Trimming cost V 1 base and J 0 bases, with 10 bases left between them. CDR1 SGHRS and CDR2 YFSETQ come from the germline V gene.